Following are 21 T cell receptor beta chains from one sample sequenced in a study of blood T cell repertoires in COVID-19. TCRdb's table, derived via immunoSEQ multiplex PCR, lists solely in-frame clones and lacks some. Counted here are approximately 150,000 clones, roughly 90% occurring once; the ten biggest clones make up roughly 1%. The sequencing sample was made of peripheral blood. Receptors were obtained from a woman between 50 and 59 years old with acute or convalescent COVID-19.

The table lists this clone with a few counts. CDR3 amino acids: CASSLAGQAPYYGYTF. The CDR3 region has the DNA TGTGCCAGCAGCTTAGCGGGTCAGGCCCCCTACTATGGCTACACCTTC. This chain uses TRBV7-6 with TRBJ1-2; D unclear. The germline V gene has CDR1 SGHVS and CDR2 FNYEAQ. Trimming removed 0 bases from V and 3 bases from J, with 14 bases in between. This CDR3 is 16 amino acids long.

CDR3 in DNA: TGTGCCAGTTTGGAGGGGACAGGGTCCCAGCCCCAGCATTTT. Protein product: CASLEGTGSQPQHF. V gene TRBV19 combines with J gene TRBJ1-5; 9 bases agree with TRBD1. Unmatched junction bases numbered 9, after V lost 8 bases and J lost 7 bases. The CDR3 sequence is 14 residues long. The germline V gene has CDR1 LNHDA and CDR2 SQIVND (reference sequence).

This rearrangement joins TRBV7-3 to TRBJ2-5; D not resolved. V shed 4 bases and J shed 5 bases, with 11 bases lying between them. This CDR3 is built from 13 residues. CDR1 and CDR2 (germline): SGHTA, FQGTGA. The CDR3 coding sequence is TGTGCCAGCAGCTCCCTACTCGGGGAGACCCAGTACTTC. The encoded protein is CASSSLLGETQYF.

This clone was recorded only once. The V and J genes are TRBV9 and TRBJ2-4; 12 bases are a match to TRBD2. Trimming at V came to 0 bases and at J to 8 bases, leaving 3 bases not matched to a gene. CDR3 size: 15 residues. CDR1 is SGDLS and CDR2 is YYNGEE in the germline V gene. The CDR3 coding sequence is TGTGCCAGCAGCGTAGGGACTAGCGGGGTTGACATTCAGTACTTC. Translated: CASSVGTSGVDIQYF.

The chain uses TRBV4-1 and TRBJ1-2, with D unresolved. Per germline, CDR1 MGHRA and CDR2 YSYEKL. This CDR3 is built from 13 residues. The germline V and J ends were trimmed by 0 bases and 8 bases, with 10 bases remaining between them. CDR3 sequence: CASSQDYGVGYTF. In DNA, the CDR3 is TGCGCCAGCAGCCAAGATTATGGAGTCGGCTACACCTTC.

The DNA for the CDR3 is TGCAGTGGAGCTAACTATGGCTACACCTTC. Amino acids: CSGANYGYTF. The chain carries TRBV20-1 and TRBJ1-2; no clear D. The germline CDR1 and CDR2 sequences are DFQATT and SNEGSKA (reference sequence). This CDR3 has 10 amino acids. V was trimmed by 7 bases and J by 0 bases, leaving 3 bases between them.

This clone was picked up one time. CDR3 nucleotides: TGTGCCAGCAGCGTCCAAGGAGAGGCTTACGAGCAGTACTTC. It codes for CASSVQGEAYEQYF. V is TRBV9 and J is TRBJ2-7; no clear D. The CDR3 extends over 14 amino acids. CDR1 is SGDLS and CDR2 is YYNGEE in the germline V gene. The ends were cut back, 2 bases at V and 4 bases at J, with 13 bases in the middle.

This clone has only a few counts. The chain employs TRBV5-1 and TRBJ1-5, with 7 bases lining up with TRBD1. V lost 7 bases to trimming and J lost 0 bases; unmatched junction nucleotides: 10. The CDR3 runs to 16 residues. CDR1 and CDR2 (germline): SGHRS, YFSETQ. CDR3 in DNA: TGCGCCAGCGGTCGTGGCAGGGGGGATAGCAATCAGCCCCAGCATTTT. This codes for CASGRGRGDSNQPQHF.

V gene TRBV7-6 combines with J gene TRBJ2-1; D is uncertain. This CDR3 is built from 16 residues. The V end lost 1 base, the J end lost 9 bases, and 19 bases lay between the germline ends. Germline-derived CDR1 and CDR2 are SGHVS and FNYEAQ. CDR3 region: CASSLDGSPHYGEQFF. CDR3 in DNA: TGTGCCAGCAGCTTAGACGGAAGCCCCCACTATGGTGAGCAGTTCTTC. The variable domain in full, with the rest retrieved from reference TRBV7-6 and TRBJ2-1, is GAGVSQSPRYKVTKRGQDVALRCDPISGHVSLYWYRQALGQGPEFLTYFNYEAQQDKSGLPNDRFSAERPEGSISTLTIQRTEQRDSAMYRCASSLDGSPHYGEQFFGPGTRLTVL.

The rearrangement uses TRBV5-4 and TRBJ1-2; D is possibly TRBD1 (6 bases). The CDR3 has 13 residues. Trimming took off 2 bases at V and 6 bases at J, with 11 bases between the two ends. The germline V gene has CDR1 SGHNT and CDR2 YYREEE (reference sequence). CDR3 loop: CASSFTRGHGYTF. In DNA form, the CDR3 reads TGTGCCAGCAGCTTTACCAGGGGCCATGGCTACACCTTC.

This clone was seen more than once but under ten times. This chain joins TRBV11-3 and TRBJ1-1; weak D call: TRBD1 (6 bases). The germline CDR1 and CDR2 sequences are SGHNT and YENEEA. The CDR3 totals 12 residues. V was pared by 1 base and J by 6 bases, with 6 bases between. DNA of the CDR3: TGTGCCAGCAGCTTAGGACAGGCTGAAGCTTTCTTT. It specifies CASSLGQAEAFF.

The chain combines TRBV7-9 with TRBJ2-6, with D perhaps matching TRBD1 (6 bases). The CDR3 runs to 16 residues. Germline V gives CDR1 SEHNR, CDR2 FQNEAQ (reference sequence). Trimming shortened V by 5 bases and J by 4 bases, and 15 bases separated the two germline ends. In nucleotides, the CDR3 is TGTGCCAGCAGCCTCTTACAGGGATCCGGGGCCAACGTCCTGACTTTC. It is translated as CASSLLQGSGANVLTF.

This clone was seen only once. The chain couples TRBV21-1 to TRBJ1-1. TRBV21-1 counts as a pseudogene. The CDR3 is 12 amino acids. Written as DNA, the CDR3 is TGTGCCAGCAGCAAAGGGAGAGCTGAAGCTTTCTTT. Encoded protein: CASSKGRAEAFF.

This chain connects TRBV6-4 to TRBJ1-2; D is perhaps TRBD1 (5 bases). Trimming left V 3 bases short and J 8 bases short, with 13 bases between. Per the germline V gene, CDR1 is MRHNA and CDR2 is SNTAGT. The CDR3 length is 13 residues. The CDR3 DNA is TGTGCCAGCAGTGAAAGGGGTTTTGAAGGCTACACCTTC. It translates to CASSERGFEGYTF.

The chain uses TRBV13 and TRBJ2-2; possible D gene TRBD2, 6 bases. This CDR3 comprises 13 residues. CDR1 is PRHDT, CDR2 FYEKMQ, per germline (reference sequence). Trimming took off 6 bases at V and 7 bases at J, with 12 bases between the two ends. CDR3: CASRGTSFGELFF. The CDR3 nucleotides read TGTGCCAGCAGGGGGACTTCTTTCGGGGAGCTGTTTTTT.

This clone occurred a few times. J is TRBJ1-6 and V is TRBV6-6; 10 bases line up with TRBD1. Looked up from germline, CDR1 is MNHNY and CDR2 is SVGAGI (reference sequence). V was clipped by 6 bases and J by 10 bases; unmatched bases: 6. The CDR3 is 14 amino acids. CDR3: CASSNGQGVSPLHF. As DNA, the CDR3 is TGTGCCAGCAGCAATGGACAGGGGGTATCACCCCTCCACTTT.

CDR3: CASSPLTRLAGQFF. As DNA, the CDR3 is TGTGCCAGCAGCCCTCTCACCCGACTAGCAGGGCAGTTCTTC. This chain uses TRBV13 with TRBJ2-1; 7 nucleotides line up with TRBD2. This CDR3 spans 14 amino acids. With V trimmed by 5 bases and J by 12 bases, 13 bases remained unmatched. Germline V gene data show CDR1 as PRHDT and CDR2 as FYEKMQ (reference sequence).

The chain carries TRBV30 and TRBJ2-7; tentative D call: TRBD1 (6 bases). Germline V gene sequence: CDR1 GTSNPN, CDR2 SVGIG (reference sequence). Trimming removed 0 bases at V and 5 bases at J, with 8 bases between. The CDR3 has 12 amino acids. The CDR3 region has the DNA TGTGCCTGGAGTGTGCAGGGGAACGAGCAGTACTTC. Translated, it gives CAWSVQGNEQYF.

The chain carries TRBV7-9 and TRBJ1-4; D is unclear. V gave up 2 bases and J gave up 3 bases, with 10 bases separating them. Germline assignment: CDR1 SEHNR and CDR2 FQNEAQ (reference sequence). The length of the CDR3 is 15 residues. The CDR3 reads CASSLNGEANEKLFF. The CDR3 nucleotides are TGTGCCAGCAGCTTAAATGGGGAGGCTAATGAAAAACTGTTTTTT.

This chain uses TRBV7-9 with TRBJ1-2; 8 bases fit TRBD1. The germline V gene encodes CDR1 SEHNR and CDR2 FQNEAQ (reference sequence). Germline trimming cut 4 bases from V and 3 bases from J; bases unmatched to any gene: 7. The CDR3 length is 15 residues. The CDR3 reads CASSSFPDRDYGYTF. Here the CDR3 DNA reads TGTGCCAGCAGCTCTTTTCCGGACAGGGACTATGGCTACACCTTC.

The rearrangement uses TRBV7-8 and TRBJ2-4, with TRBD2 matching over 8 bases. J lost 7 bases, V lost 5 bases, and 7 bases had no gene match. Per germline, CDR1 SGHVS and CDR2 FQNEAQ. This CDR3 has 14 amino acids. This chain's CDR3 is CASSPTGGWNIQYF. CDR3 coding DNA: TGTGCCAGCAGCCCGACGGGGGGGTGGAACATTCAGTACTTC.